Listed below are T cell receptor beta chains from one sample, sequenced in a study of blood T cell repertoires in COVID-19. Using immunoSEQ multiplex PCR, the repertoire was profiled, and TCRdb retains in-frame clones only, with some absent. Here the sample spans 450,000 or so clones, 80% to 95% being singletons. The sample consisted of PBMCs or T cells enriched from blood (not recorded which). The receptors were gathered from a young man who had recovered from COVID-19. Each CDR3 is given without its conserved first and last residue. Each record gives: J gene, V gene, CDR3 protein.

J: TRBJ2-2
V: TRBV7-9
CDR3: ASSPHPGQGPGELF

J: TRBJ1-4
V: TRBV4-1
CDR3: ASSQVYGVEKLF

J: TRBJ2-3
V: TRBV7-2
CDR3: ASSLAVGDTQY

J: TRBJ1-3
V: TRBV28
CDR3: ASSSDRGLALGNTIY

J: TRBJ1-5
V: TRBV10-3
CDR3: AISAGLSNQPQH

J: TRBJ2-7
V: TRBV27
CDR3: ASIPLDRPYEQY

J: TRBJ2-3
V: TRBV10-2
CDR3: ASARTATSTDTQY

J: TRBJ2-7
V: TRBV4-1
CDR3: ASSLRTGWRHEQY

J: TRBJ2-7
V: TRBV18
CDR3: ASSPGGTSEQY

J: TRBJ1-4
V: TRBV3-1/TRBV3-2
CDR3: ASSRVSGGREKLF

J: TRBJ1-5
V: TRBV7-3
CDR3: ASSLTLGGPQH

J: TRBJ2-5
V: TRBV7-6
CDR3: ASSLSGGETQY

J: TRBJ1-5
V: TRBV12-5
CDR3: ASGLVLGQPQH

J: TRBJ1-2
V: TRBV25-1
CDR3: ASSDPGGGPSSGYT

J: TRBJ2-1
V: TRBV10-3
CDR3: ATVGDRGPNEQF

J: TRBJ1-3
V: TRBV14
CDR3: ASSQDRVSGNTIY

J: TRBJ2-1
V: TRBV4-1
CDR3: ASSHLLGEQF

J: TRBJ1-2
V: TRBV10-2
CDR3: ASSEGRRGADGYT

J: TRBJ2-7
V: TRBV27
CDR3: ASSPQLTSGRAYYEQY

J: TRBJ1-3
V: TRBV7-8
CDR3: ASSAGGSGNTIY

J: TRBJ1-5
V: TRBV12-5
CDR3: ASGLWAFNQPQH

J: TRBJ1-4
V: TRBV10-1
CDR3: ASSRTGNGNEKLF

J: TRBJ1-1
V: TRBV7-6
CDR3: ASSDPRGGNTEAF

J: TRBJ2-1
V: TRBV18
CDR3: ASSLGTFSPYNEQF

J: TRBJ1-2
V: TRBV6-5
CDR3: ASRGTGTPYGYT

J: TRBJ1-1
V: TRBV27
CDR3: ASSLGGEINTEAF

J: TRBJ2-7
V: TRBV5-1
CDR3: ASRLGQGANEQY

J: TRBJ1-2
V: TRBV24-1
CDR3: ATSDPRDRGNGYT

J: TRBJ2-7
V: TRBV5-1
CDR3: ASSLTRDTTGQY

J: TRBJ1-3
V: TRBV5-4
CDR3: ASSVGVRGSGNTIY

J: TRBJ2-7
V: TRBV28
CDR3: ASSQEGKQY

J: TRBJ2-7
V: TRBV5-1
CDR3: ASSPALPGSYEQY

J: TRBJ2-6
V: TRBV19
CDR3: ASGDRGRNSGANVLT

J: TRBJ1-2
V: TRBV18
CDR3: ASSPSLSYGYT

J: TRBJ1-2
V: TRBV7-9
CDR3: ASSPQGNENGYT

J: TRBJ2-7
V: TRBV4-1
CDR3: ASSQAAGVYSSYEQY

J: TRBJ1-6
V: TRBV6-5
CDR3: ASSFLQGNSPLH

J: TRBJ2-5
V: TRBV19
CDR3: ASSRRHSRLETQY

J: TRBJ1-6
V: TRBV19
CDR3: ASRPDSSYNSPLH

J: TRBJ1-6
V: TRBV28
CDR3: ASIEDTGNSPLH

J: TRBJ2-3
V: TRBV28
CDR3: ASSLVSDTQY

J: TRBJ1-1
V: TRBV11-2
CDR3: ASSFPGGTEAF

J: TRBJ1-1
V: TRBV3-1/TRBV3-2
CDR3: ASSQGDSNTEAF

J: TRBJ1-2
V: TRBV19
CDR3: ASSTPQGNYGYT

J: TRBJ2-7
V: TRBV29-1
CDR3: SVDRGASEQY

J: TRBJ1-2
V: TRBV7-9
CDR3: ASSDAGGTGYGYT

J: TRBJ2-3
V: TRBV1
CDR3: TSSQSLRGSSTDTQY

J: TRBJ2-7
V: TRBV3-1/TRBV3-2
CDR3: ASSTQDYEQY

J: TRBJ2-2
V: TRBV12-5
CDR3: ASGGDWRNTGELF

J: TRBJ1-1
V: TRBV7-3
CDR3: ASSSDRGRSEAF

J: TRBJ2-7
V: TRBV5-8
CDR3: ASSGRGYEQY

J: TRBJ1-1
V: TRBV5-4
CDR3: ASSFLVTGAEAF

J: TRBJ2-1
V: TRBV7-3
CDR3: ASAGGPDNEQF

J: TRBJ2-5
V: TRBV24-1
CDR3: ATSDLLVGTQY

J: TRBJ2-3
V: TRBV3-1/TRBV3-2
CDR3: ASSPTSGVRDTQY

J: TRBJ2-7
V: TRBV2
CDR3: ASSDRGSTYEQY

J: TRBJ1-1
V: TRBV19
CDR3: ASSMRTARTISEAF